A single sample is the source of the 7 T cell receptor beta chains below, sequenced in a study of blood T cell repertoires in COVID-19. Method: immunoSEQ multiplex PCR; TCRdb's copy keeps in-frame clones and lacks some. Among about 230,000 clones listed, about 91% were seen once. The sample taken for sequencing was PBMCs or T cells enriched from blood (not recorded which). These receptors were collected from a woman aged 40 to 55 with acute COVID-19.

A note on this clone: At the DNA level, this CDR3 is encoded by other sequences in the same sample as well. The genes are TRBV9 and TRBJ1-3, with D unresolved. In germline, CDR1 is SGDLS, CDR2 YYNGEE. V was trimmed by 0 bases and J by 0 bases, leaving 4 bases between them. The CDR3 runs 14 residues. CDR3 amino acids: CASSVDLSGNTIYF. The CDR3 DNA sequence: TGTGCCAGCAGCGTAGATCTCTCTGGAAACACCATATATTTT.

The chain combines TRBV7-8 with TRBJ2-2; 8 bases are a match to TRBD2. Trimming took 1 base from V and 2 from J; bases not matched to a gene: 9. The CDR3 totals 18 residues. Germline V gene lookup returns CDR1 SGHVS and CDR2 FQNEAQ. The CDR3 DNA reads TGTGCCAGCAGCTTAGAAACTTGGACTAGCATAAACACCGGGGAGCTGTTTTTT. Translated: CASSLETWTSINTGELFF.

V gene TRBV5-4 combines with J gene TRBJ2-7; D unresolved. This CDR3 has 12 amino acids. Germline V CDR1 and CDR2: SGHNT, YYREEE (reference sequence). The V end was cut by 4 bases, the J end by 5 bases, with 10 bases between. This CDR3 reads CASSELGNEQYF. The CDR3 bases are TGTGCCAGCAGCGAGCTAGGTAACGAGCAGTACTTC.

V usage is TRBV5-1 and J usage is TRBJ1-5; 8 bases map to TRBD1. This CDR3 contains 17 residues. J lost 2 bases, V lost 0 bases, and 7 bases had no gene match. CDR1 SGHRS and CDR2 YFSETQ come from the germline V gene. CDR3 bases: TGCGCCAGCAGCTTGGGGCCAGGGGGCCCGGGCAATCAGCCCCAGCATTTT. It translates to CASSLGPGGPGNQPQHF. The full variable domain, completed using reference TRBV5-1 and TRBJ1-5, is KAGVTQTPRYLIKTRGQQVTLSCSPISGHRSVSWYQQTPGQGLQFLFEYFSETQRNKGNFPGRFSGRQFSNSRSEMNVSTLELGDSALYLCASSLGPGGPGNQPQHFGDGTRLSIL.

This chain uses TRBV7-2 with TRBJ2-1, with a tentative D call TRBD1 (5 bases). The germline V gene encodes CDR1 SGHTA and CDR2 FQGNSA. Trimming shortened V by 0 bases and J by 4 bases, and 10 bases separated the two germline ends. CDR3 length: 15 amino acids. In DNA, the CDR3 is TGTGCCAGCAGCTTAGCGGGTCGACAGTACAATGAGCAGTTCTTC. The encoded protein is CASSLAGRQYNEQFF.

The rearrangement uses TRBV4-3 and TRBJ1-1, with a tentative D call TRBD1 (6 bases). Deletions cut 3 bases from V and 3 bases from J, with 11 bases between. CDR1 LGHNA and CDR2 YSLEER come from the germline V gene. The CDR3 is 14 residues long. Here the CDR3 reads CASSHTDRYTEAFF. For the CDR3, the DNA is TGCGCCAGCAGCCACACGGACAGATACACTGAAGCTTTCTTT.

Only one count was recorded for this clone. The chain joins TRBV5-1 to TRBJ2-3; D might be TRBD2 (7 bases). This CDR3 is 16 amino acids long. CDR1 and CDR2 (germline): SGHRS, YFSETQ. Trimming pared 0 bases from V and 4 bases from J, leaving 15 bases between. The CDR3 nucleotides read TGCGCCAGCAGCTTGGCGACGGGGGGCGAGGCAGATACGCAGTATTTT. This encodes CASSLATGGEADTQYF.